This TCR beta chain was observed in a study of blood T cell repertoires in COVID-19. Study-level information: Sources were T cells, B-cell-depleted T cells, or PBMCs; the material itself was cDNA or gDNA.

Remarks on this clone: Other DNA sequences from this sample encode an identical CDR3 as well.

In the authors' workflow: How many nucleated cells were present was estimated from reference gene primer amplification. Profiled with immunoSEQ multiplex PCR; TCRdb holds only in-frame clones, not every one. That table gives V, J and clone size, and the DNA gave D and trimming. The sample carries over 15,000 clones, 85% to 90% recorded once. Germline trimming cut 5 bases from V and 4 bases from J; bases unmatched to any gene: 7. This CDR3 spans 15 amino acids. Germline CDR1 reads MNHEY; CDR2 reads SMNVEV (reference sequence). This TCR came from a man between 60 and 75 years old with active COVID-19. V and J are TRBV27 and TRBJ2-2, with 7 positions matching TRBD1. The sequenced sample consisted of peripheral blood. The DNA of the CDR3 is TGTGCCAGCAGTCGACAGGGCGGTTTCACCGGGGAGCTGTTTTTT. Translated: CASSRQGGFTGELFF.